Listed below are T cell receptor beta chains from one sample, sequenced in a study of T-cell memory formation after mild COVID-19. A single record per CDR3 protein comes from TCRdb applying MiXCR to the 5' RACE reads. The profile shows hundreds of thousands of distinct CDR3 sequences, about 16% of them singletons. Sequencing input: PBMCs or a T cell subset sorted from them (not recorded which). Receptors were obtained from a man between 18 and 35 years old who had mild COVID-19 (a few samples of this study predate the infection). Cell type and time point are not known. Each CDR3 is given with its conserved first and last residue. The D gene is left open where the match is weak. Some rows mark clone size as missing; the rest say once, few, many or name a class of expanded clone.

>many|TRBV7-2|-|TRBJ2-2
CASSSQMGLNGELFF
TGTGCCAGCAGCTCCCAAATGGGGTTAAACGGGGAGCTGTTTTTT
>-|TRBV5-1|TRBD1|TRBJ2-1
CASRQGGYNEQFF
TGCGCCAGCAGACAGGGGGGCTACAATGAGCAGTTCTTC
>-|TRBV12-3/TRBV12-4|TRBD1|TRBJ1-3
CASRSSTGGGNTIYF
TGTGCCAGCAGATCTTCGACAGGGGGCGGAAACACCATATATTTT
>many|TRBV7-2|-|TRBJ1-1
CASSLSVWQNTEAFF
TGTGCCAGCAGCTTATCGGTGTGGCAGAACACTGAAGCTTTCTTT
>few|TRBV28|-|TRBJ2-3
CASSTGEPTDTQYF
TGTGCCAGCAGCACCGGGGAGCCCACAGATACGCAGTATTTT
>few|TRBV27|-|TRBJ2-5
CASSLFGEEETQYF
TGTGCCAGCAGTTTGTTTGGGGAAGAAGAGACCCAGTACTTC
>many|TRBV5-1|-|TRBJ2-3
CASSLAWAGGTQYF
TGCGCCAGCAGCTTGGCATGGGCCGGGGGTACGCAGTATTTT
>-|TRBV27|TRBD1|TRBJ2-5
CASSISGDSKETQYF
TGTGCCAGCAGTATATCAGGGGACAGCAAAGAGACCCAGTACTTC
>few|TRBV4-1|-|TRBJ2-7
CASSQAFPQGAFYEQYF
TGCGCCAGCAGCCAAGCTTTCCCACAGGGAGCTTTCTACGAGCAGTACTTC
>-|TRBV7-2|TRBD1|TRBJ1-6
CASSLVTGSANSPLHF
TGTGCCAGCAGCTTAGTGACAGGGTCTGCTAATTCACCCCTCCACTTT
>-|TRBV5-4|TRBD2|TRBJ2-5
CASSRGLAEGTQYF
TGTGCCAGCAGCCGAGGACTAGCGGAGGGGACCCAGTACTTC
>-|TRBV6-6|-|TRBJ1-1
CASSYRSTEAFF
TGTGCCAGCAGTTACCGAAGCACTGAAGCTTTCTTT
>many|TRBV4-1|-|TRBJ2-1
CASSPEGNEQFF
TGCGCCAGCAGCCCGGAGGGCAATGAGCAGTTCTTC
>-|TRBV12-3/TRBV12-4|-|TRBJ2-1
CASSLIRGLLGPYNEQFF
TGTGCCAGCAGTCTGATCCGGGGGCTTCTTGGCCCCTACAATGAGCAGTTCTTC
>-|TRBV7-6|-|TRBJ1-4
CASSLDWGEKLFF
TGTGCCAGCAGCTTAGACTGGGGGGAAAAACTGTTTTTT
>many|TRBV15|TRBD2|TRBJ2-5
CATSRREGGAETQYF
TGTGCCACCAGCAGACGGGAGGGGGGTGCGGAGACCCAGTACTTC
>-|TRBV7-2|-|TRBJ1-1
CASSPSGGAHLAPEAFF
TGTGCCAGCAGCCCTTCCGGGGGGGCGCACCTAGCACCTGAAGCTTTCTTT
>few|TRBV6-5|-|TRBJ1-5
CASSYGGGGNQPQHF
TGTGCCAGCAGTTATGGAGGGGGTGGCAATCAGCCCCAGCATTTT
>-|TRBV7-3|-|TRBJ2-3
CASSNLATHIDTQYF
TGTGCCAGCAGCAACTTAGCGACCCACATAGATACGCAGTATTTT
>-|TRBV28|-|TRBJ2-5
CASSLIGGRETQYF
TGTGCCAGCAGTTTAATAGGAGGGCGAGAGACCCAGTACTTC
>few|TRBV6-5|TRBD1|TRBJ1-1
CASSAGGNMNTEAFF
TGTGCCAGCAGCGCAGGGGGGAATATGAACACTGAAGCTTTCTTT
>-|TRBV7-2|-|TRBJ1-4
CASSIYGNLGEKLFF
TGTGCCAGCAGCATATACGGGAATCTAGGAGAAAAACTGTTTTTT
>-|TRBV29-1|-|TRBJ1-2
CSVSTGPFYGYTF
TGCAGCGTCTCGACAGGCCCTTTCTATGGCTACACCTTC
>few|TRBV11-2|TRBD1|TRBJ1-1
CASSPRRGQGTEAFF
TGTGCCAGCAGCCCTAGACGGGGACAGGGTACTGAAGCTTTCTTT
>few|TRBV4-1|-|TRBJ2-1
CASEPGGSSYNEQFF
TGCGCCAGCGAGCCGGGCGGCAGCTCCTACAATGAGCAGTTCTTC
>-|TRBV7-2|-|TRBJ2-5
CASSLGLFQETQYF
TGTGCCAGCAGCTTAGGACTGTTTCAAGAGACCCAGTACTTC
>-|TRBV6-2/TRBV6-3|TRBD1|TRBJ2-3
CASSYQGVSDTQYF
TGTGCCAGCAGTTACCAGGGGGTATCAGATACGCAGTATTTT
>many|TRBV4-3|-|TRBJ2-3
CASSQASGSTDTQYF
TGCGCCAGCAGCCAAGCTTCGGGGAGCACAGATACGCAGTATTTT
>-|TRBV6-6|-|TRBJ1-2
CASSYGGYTF
TGTGCCAGCAGTTACGGGGGCTACACCTTC
>-|TRBV7-6|TRBD1|TRBJ1-6
CASSGQGVGSPLHF
TGTGCCAGCAGCGGACAGGGGGTAGGTTCACCCCTCCACTTT
>-|TRBV19|-|TRBJ2-4
CASTPTGTGNIQYF
TGTGCCAGTACCCCAACCGGGACGGGTAACATTCAGTACTTC
>-|TRBV6-6|TRBD1|TRBJ1-3
CASSYGTASSGNTIYF
TGTGCCAGCAGTTACGGGACAGCGAGCTCTGGAAACACCATATATTTT
>few|TRBV6-1|-|TRBJ2-7
CASRADNPGEQYF
TGTGCCAGCAGAGCAGACAACCCGGGGGAGCAGTACTTC
>many|TRBV27|-|TRBJ1-6
CASSPSYNSPLHF
TGTGCCAGCAGTCCGTCCTATAATTCACCCCTCCACTTT
>many|TRBV15|TRBD1|TRBJ2-7
CATSRNRGEQYF
TGTGCCACCAGCAGAAACAGGGGCGAGCAGTACTTC
>few|TRBV11-2|-|TRBJ1-1
CASSPPRQNTEAFF
TGTGCCAGCAGCCCTCCCAGGCAGAACACTGAAGCTTTCTTT
>few|TRBV4-1|TRBD1|TRBJ1-6
CASSPRQGWTWPLHF
TGCGCCAGCAGCCCAAGACAGGGGTGGACTTGGCCCCTCCACTTT
>few|TRBV12-3/TRBV12-4|TRBD2|TRBJ2-1
CASSLTTSGVYEQFF
TGTGCCAGCAGTTTAACCACTAGCGGGGTATATGAGCAGTTCTTC
>-|TRBV7-2|TRBD1|TRBJ2-4
CASSGTGGRGNIQYF
TGTGCCAGCAGCGGGACAGGGGGGAGAGGAAACATTCAGTACTTC
>-|TRBV27|-|TRBJ1-6
CASSFVGGGINSPLHF
TGTGCCAGCAGTTTCGTCGGGGGGGGGATAAATTCACCCCTCCACTTT
>-|TRBV2|-|TRBJ2-3
CASGETSTDTQYF
TGTGCCAGCGGGGAGACTAGCACAGATACGCAGTATTTT
>many|TRBV12-3/TRBV12-4|TRBD2|TRBJ2-1
CANPGLAYNEQFF
TGTGCCAACCCGGGACTAGCTTACAATGAGCAGTTCTTC
>-|TRBV7-2|TRBD1|TRBJ2-6
CASSSRGVDRGSGANVLTF
TGTGCCAGCAGCTCCCGAGGAGTGGACAGGGGTTCTGGGGCCAACGTCCTGACTTTC
>-|TRBV20-1|TRBD1|TRBJ2-5
CSARGGQGGETQYF
TGCAGTGCTAGGGGGGGACAGGGAGGAGAGACCCAGTACTTC
>few|TRBV6-6|-|TRBJ2-2
CASSHWTPPNTGELFF
TGTGCCAGCAGCCATTGGACACCCCCGAACACCGGGGAGCTGTTTTTT
>few|TRBV2|-|TRBJ1-5
CASGTAAVTTSNQPQHF
TGTGCCAGCGGGACGGCTGCCGTCACAACTAGCAATCAGCCCCAGCATTTT
>few|TRBV4-2|TRBD2|TRBJ2-3
CASSQGGPPGGGQYF
TGTGCCAGCAGCCAAGGGGGACCGCCGGGAGGGGGGCAGTATTTT
>few|TRBV10-3|-|TRBJ2-7
CAISELRTNTYEQYF
TGTGCCATCAGTGAGTTGAGGACGAACACCTACGAGCAGTACTTC
>many|TRBV7-3|TRBD1|TRBJ2-3
CASSFTGGTQYF
TGTGCCAGCAGTTTCACAGGGGGTACGCAGTATTTT
>few|TRBV4-1|-|TRBJ1-2
CASSPDDSVYGYTF
TGCGCCAGCAGCCCAGACGACAGCGTCTATGGCTACACCTTC
>-|TRBV7-9|-|TRBJ2-7
CASSSDTAKYEQYF
TGTGCCAGCAGCTCGGACACCGCCAAATACGAGCAGTACTTC
>many|TRBV27|TRBD1|TRBJ2-3
CATTPGQGSDTQYF
TGTGCCACCACGCCGGGACAGGGATCAGATACGCAGTATTTT
>-|TRBV6-2/TRBV6-3|TRBD1|TRBJ1-4
CASSSGTGFGKLFF
TGTGCCAGCAGCTCCGGGACAGGGTTTGGAAAACTGTTTTTT
>many|TRBV5-1|TRBD1|TRBJ1-5
CASSLVDRAQPQHF
TGCGCCAGCAGCTTGGTCGACAGGGCTCAGCCCCAGCATTTT
>-|TRBV6-2/TRBV6-3|-|TRBJ2-5
CASSPDREETQYF
TGTGCCAGCAGCCCGGACAGAGAAGAGACCCAGTACTTC
>few|TRBV7-3|-|TRBJ2-1
CASSLLGQANEQFF
TGTGCCAGCAGCTTACTTGGGCAGGCCAATGAGCAGTTCTTC
>few|TRBV6-5|-|TRBJ2-5
CASSPWDIRQETQYF
TGTGCCAGCAGCCCATGGGATATTCGCCAAGAGACCCAGTACTTC
>-|TRBV11-2|-|TRBJ1-2
CASTREGAQNYGYTF
TGTGCCAGCACCCGGGAAGGGGCCCAAAACTATGGCTACACCTTC
>-|TRBV14|-|TRBJ1-1
CASSHTVSVAFF
TGTGCCAGCAGCCATACCGTAAGCGTTGCTTTCTTT